This T cell receptor (beta chain) derives from a study of blood T cell repertoires in COVID-19. The overall study: Acute and convalescent COVID-19 specimens originated in the United States, Italy and Spain.

In the authors' workflow: Reference gene primer amplification in the assay estimated nucleated cell counts. TCRdb keeps only in-frame clones here, not all; method: immunoSEQ multiplex PCR. V and J calls plus clone size are reproduced from that table; the DNA served to infer D and trimming. Here the sample spans more than 300,000 clones, 90% being singletons. Recruited during active infection, patients (from Seattle) were subsequently followed longitudinally. This TCR derives from a woman aged 35 to 49 with COVID-19, enrolled during active disease. The specimen was peripheral blood.

Here the CDR3 reads CASSLTGGYGYTF. As DNA, the CDR3 is TGTGCCAGCAGTCTGACAGGGGGCTATGGCTACACCTTC. The chain is built from TRBV6-4 and TRBJ1-2, with TRBD1 matching over 9 bases. J lost 4 bases, V lost 5 bases, and 2 bases had no gene match. Germline CDR1 and CDR2: MRHNA and SNTAGT. This CDR3 spans 13 amino acids.